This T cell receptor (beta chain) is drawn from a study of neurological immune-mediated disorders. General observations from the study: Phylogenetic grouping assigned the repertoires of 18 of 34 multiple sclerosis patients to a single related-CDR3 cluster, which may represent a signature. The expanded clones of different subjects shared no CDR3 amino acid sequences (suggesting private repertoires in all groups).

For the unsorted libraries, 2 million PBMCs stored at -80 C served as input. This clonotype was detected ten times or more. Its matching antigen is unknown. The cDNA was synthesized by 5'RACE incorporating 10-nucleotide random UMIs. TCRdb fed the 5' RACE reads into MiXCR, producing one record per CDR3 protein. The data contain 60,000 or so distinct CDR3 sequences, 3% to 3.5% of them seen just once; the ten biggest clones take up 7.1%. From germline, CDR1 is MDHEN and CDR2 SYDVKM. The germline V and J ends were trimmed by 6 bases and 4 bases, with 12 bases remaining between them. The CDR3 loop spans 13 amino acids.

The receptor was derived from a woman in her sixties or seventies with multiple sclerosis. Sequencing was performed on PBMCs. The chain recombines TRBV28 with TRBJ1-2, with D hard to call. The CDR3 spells CASSPPRLYGYTF. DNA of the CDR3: TGTGCCAGCAGCCCTCCCCGACTCTATGGCTACACCTTC.